These 29 T cell receptor beta chains originate from one sample sequenced in a study of cytomegalovirus exposure and HLA in healthy donors. In the PCR, 60 Vbeta and 13 Jbeta primers were used. This table comes from immunoSEQ multiplex PCR, and its TCRdb copy is limited to in-frame clones, with some not included. The sample gives 200,000 or so clones, 80% to 85% of which show up once; 6.5% is in the top ten. Source material: PBMCs. All receptors come from a woman in her 50s in good health and CMV-seropositive.

This clone was found a few times. The V and J genes are TRBV7-9 and TRBJ1-2, with a tentative D call TRBD1 (6 bases). The germline V gene has CDR1 SEHNR and CDR2 FQNEAQ (reference sequence). V dropped 3 bases and J dropped 4 bases, with 15 bases sitting between them. This CDR3 has 15 residues. The CDR3 sequence is CASSFPDSVVYGYTF. In DNA form, the CDR3 reads TGTGCCAGCAGCTTCCCGGACAGTGTAGTCTATGGCTACACCTTC.

In this sample, this clone turned up a few times. Other DNA sequences in this sample translate to the same CDR3. The chain combines TRBV7-9 with TRBJ2-7; D is unclear. Trimming removed 6 bases from V and 0 bases from J, with 6 bases in between. The CDR3 is made up of 12 amino acids. The germline V gene encodes CDR1 SEHNR and CDR2 FQNEAQ (reference sequence). Written as DNA, the CDR3 is TGTGCCAGCAGTCTATCCTCCTACGAGCAGTACTTC. Protein sequence: CASSLSSYEQYF.

The rearrangement joins TRBV10-3 to TRBJ2-7; 8 nucleotides agree with TRBD1. Germline CDR1 reads ENHRY; CDR2 reads SYGVKD. J lost 4 bases, V lost 6 bases, and 8 bases had no gene match. The CDR3 spans 14 residues. The CDR3 loop reads CAISSRQGTYEQYF. The CDR3 coding sequence is TGTGCCATCAGCTCTAGACAGGGGACGTACGAGCAGTACTTC.

This chain uses TRBV27 with TRBJ1-1; 7 positions match TRBD1. V gave up 5 bases and J gave up 1 base; unmatched junction bases: 16. Per germline, CDR1 MNHEY and CDR2 SMNVEV (reference sequence). The CDR3 has 18 amino acids. In DNA form, the CDR3 reads TGTGCCAGCAGTCATTACCGACCAGGGGGTATCCCGAACACTGAAGCTTTCTTT. This encodes CASSHYRPGGIPNTEAFF.

This clone was seen a single time. The rearrangement links TRBV5-1 to TRBJ2-2; D might be TRBD1 (6 bases). Germline CDR1 SGHRS, CDR2 YFSETQ. V lost 2 bases and J lost 6, with 14 bases in between. The CDR3 is 15 amino acids. The chain's CDR3 is CASSLPAKGAGELFF. CDR3 coding DNA: TGCGCCAGCAGCTTACCAGCGAAGGGGGCCGGGGAGCTGTTTTTT.

This clone has only one observation. The chain recombines TRBV18 with TRBJ2-7; 8 positions agree with TRBD1. Losses at the gene ends were 3 bases for V and 6 bases for J; bases not matched to a gene: 4. This CDR3 is built from 13 residues. The germline V gene encodes CDR1 KGHSH and CDR2 LQKENI. CDR3 sequence (DNA): TGTGCCAGCTCACCGGACAGGGTGCGCGAGCAGTACTTC. Protein sequence: CASSPDRVREQYF.

The chain has TRBV2 and TRBJ1-1, with D possibly matching TRBD1 (5 bases). The CDR3 loop spans 13 amino acids. V was trimmed by 4 bases and J by 4 bases, leaving 10 bases between them. Germline CDR1 reads SNHLY; CDR2 reads FYNNEI. The CDR3 reads CASSVKGRTEAFF. Written as DNA, the CDR3 is TGTGCCAGCAGTGTTAAGGGGCGCACTGAAGCTTTCTTT.

The rearrangement links TRBV10-2 to TRBJ2-7; the match to TRBD1 covers 7 bases. Germline assignment: CDR1 WSHSY and CDR2 SAAADI. The V gene end was trimmed by 6 bases and the J gene end by 1 base; junction bases not matched to a gene: 3. This CDR3 is 13 amino acids long. Here the CDR3 reads CASSGTASYEQYF. CDR3 in DNA: TGCGCCAGCAGCGGGACAGCTTCCTACGAGCAGTACTTC.

This chain links TRBV6-5 with TRBJ2-7, with D possibly being TRBD2 (7 bases). Germline assignment: CDR1 MNHEY and CDR2 SVGAGI. Trimming removed 2 bases from V and 3 bases from J, with 11 bases in between. CDR3 length: 14 residues. The CDR3 protein is CASSYGGADYEQYF. CDR3 in DNA: TGTGCCAGCAGTTACGGGGGGGCTGACTACGAGCAGTACTTC.

The table lists this clone with a count of one. The chain joins TRBV7-2 to TRBJ2-2, with TRBD2 matching over 7 bases. The junction had 4 bases not matched to a gene; V was cut back by 11 bases and J by 1 base. The CDR3 loop spans 13 amino acids. Germline V CDR1 and CDR2: SGHTA, FQGNSA. The CDR3 spells CAGGVMNTGELFF. As DNA, the CDR3 is TGTGCCGGGGGGGTTATGAACACCGGGGAGCTGTTTTTT.

The rearrangement links TRBV5-4 to TRBJ1-2, with D perhaps matching TRBD1 (5 bases). Per germline, CDR1 SGHNT and CDR2 YYREEE (reference sequence). The CDR3 is 15 residues long. Trimming stripped 3 bases from V and 5 bases from J, with 17 bases between. This chain's CDR3 is CASSSKQTVFYGYTF. The CDR3 region has the DNA TGTGCCAGCAGCTCAAAACAGACAGTTTTTTATGGCTACACCTTC.

This rearrangement joins TRBV18 to TRBJ2-1; D perhaps matches TRBD1 (6 bases). Trimming shortened V by 3 bases and J by 4 bases, and 10 bases separated the two germline ends. This CDR3 is 14 amino acids long. The germline gives CDR1 KGHSH, CDR2 LQKENI. CDR3 amino acids: CASSPSTGYNEQFF. CDR3 in DNA: TGTGCCAGCTCACCGTCTACAGGGTACAATGAGCAGTTCTTC.

The chain couples TRBV10-3 to TRBJ2-1; a weak D match, TRBD2 (7 bases). The CDR3 contains 15 residues. V was clipped by 11 bases and J by 5 bases, with 22 bases between them. CDR1 is ENHRY and CDR2 is SYGVKD in the germline V gene. CDR3 protein: CAAERGGGTHNEQFF. In DNA, the CDR3 is TGTGCCGCTGAAAGGGGGGGAGGAACCCACAATGAGCAGTTCTTC.

The chain joins TRBV9 to TRBJ2-3; 12 bases align to TRBD2. Losses at the gene ends were 4 bases for V and 5 bases for J; bases not matched to a gene: 8. The germline gives CDR1 SGDLS, CDR2 YYNGEE. The CDR3 extends over 16 amino acids. CDR3 DNA: TGTGCCAGCAGCACCTCCCTGACTAGCGGGGGAGATACGCAGTATTTT. Amino acid sequence: CASSTSLTSGGDTQYF. The full variable domain, completed using reference TRBV9 and TRBJ2-3, is DSGVTQTPKHLITATGQRVTLRCSPRSGDLSVYWYQQSLDQGLQFLIQYYNGEERAKGNILERFSAQQFPDLHSELNLSSLELGDSALYFCASSTSLTSGGDTQYFGPGTRLTVL.

The rearrangement links TRBV21-1 to TRBJ2-7; the table's D call of TRBD2 was not tested on the DNA. TRBV21-1 is a known pseudogene. The CDR3 contains 16 residues. The CDR3 sequence: CASSYARGSLPYEQYF. DNA for the CDR3: TGTGCCAGCAGCTATGCGCGGGGGAGCTTACCCTACGAGCAGTACTTC.

The chain recombines TRBV27 with TRBJ2-2; 11 bases align to TRBD2. V shed 2 bases, J shed 8 bases, and the junction held 4 bases outside the gene matches. Germline V gene lookup returns CDR1 MNHEY and CDR2 SMNVEV (reference sequence). This CDR3 comprises 15 residues. Here the CDR3 DNA reads TGTGCCAGCAGTTTAGACCCTAGCGGGAGGGGGGAGCTGTTTTTT. It codes for CASSLDPSGRGELFF.

The chain has TRBV11-2 and TRBJ2-1, with TRBD2 matching 8 bases. Germline-derived CDR1 and CDR2 are SGHAT and FQNNGV. This CDR3 contains 15 residues. Trimming took 0 bases from V and 4 from J; bases not matched to a gene: 2. Written as DNA, the CDR3 is TGTGCCAGCAGCTTAGACGGGAGGGTATACAATGAGCAGTTCTTC. Protein sequence: CASSLDGRVYNEQFF. Full variable domain (rest looked up from reference TRBV11-2 and TRBJ2-1): EAGVAQSPRYKIIEKRQSVAFWCNPISGHATLYWYQQILGQGPKLLIQFQNNGVVDDSQLPKDRFSAERLKGVDSTLKIQPAKLEDSAVYLCASSLDGRVYNEQFFGPGTRLTVL.

The genes are TRBV30 and TRBJ1-5, with 7 bases lining up with TRBD1. The CDR3 covers 14 residues. Trimming removed 3 bases from V and 2 bases from J; junction bases left unmatched: 4. In germline, CDR1 is GTSNPN, CDR2 SVGIG (reference sequence). The CDR3 nucleotides read TGTGCCTGGAGAGACAGGGTCGGCAATCAGCCCCAGCATTTT. Translated, it gives CAWRDRVGNQPQHF.

This clone has only a few counts. V and J are TRBV5-1 and TRBJ2-5; D remains unclear. CDR3 size: 15 residues. V lost 4 bases and J 0 bases, leaving 13 bases between the germline ends. CDR1 and CDR2 (germline): SGHRS, YFSETQ. The CDR3 is CASSPVWSDQETQYF. CDR3 nucleotides: TGCGCCAGCAGCCCCGTGTGGAGTGACCAAGAGACCCAGTACTTC.

The V gene is TRBV2, the J gene TRBJ2-1; 10 nucleotides agree with TRBD2. V shed 5 bases, J shed 7 bases, and the junction held 8 bases outside the gene matches. Per germline, CDR1 SNHLY and CDR2 FYNNEI. The CDR3 totals 15 residues. The DNA of the CDR3 is TGTGCCAGCAGTCGGACTAGCGGCCGACTTAATGAGCAGTTCTTC. Protein product: CASSRTSGRLNEQFF.

V is TRBV5-8 and J is TRBJ2-1; the match to TRBD2 covers 10 bases. J gave up 0 bases and V 1 base, and 13 bases lay outside the gene matches. Looked up from germline, CDR1 is SGHTS and CDR2 is YDEGEE. The CDR3 sequence is 20 residues long. This CDR3 is CASSLSSGSTGISSYNEQFF. As DNA, the CDR3 is TGTGCCAGCAGCTTGTCTAGCGGGAGCACAGGCATAAGCTCCTACAATGAGCAGTTCTTC.

Concerning this clone: One end of the junction does not line up with germline, which may come from a read error. The chain couples TRBV28 to TRBJ2-6; possibly TRBD2 for D (8 bases). Germline V CDR1 and CDR2: MDHEN, SYDVKM. CDR3 length: 17 residues. The CDR3 loop is CASIGGDSLSGANGLTF. CDR3 nucleotides: TGTGCCAGCATCGGGGGGGACAGCCTCTCTGGGGCCAACGGCCTGACTTTC.

This clone was seen just once. The CDR3 region is CASIPTRLYTGELFF. Written as DNA, the CDR3 is TGTGCCAGCATCCCGACTAGGCTTTACACCGGGGAGCTGTTTTTT. The V call is TRBV28, the J call TRBJ2-2; D is possibly TRBD2 (6 bases). Trimming pared 7 bases from V and 3 bases from J, leaving 15 bases between. The CDR3 spans 15 residues. Per the germline V gene, CDR1 is MDHEN and CDR2 is SYDVKM.

This clone occurred once. The chain couples TRBV28 to TRBJ2-5; TRBD1 matches 9 bases. CDR3 size: 13 residues. CDR1 MDHEN and CDR2 SYDVKM come from the germline V gene. J gave up 5 bases and V 8 bases, and 6 bases lay outside the gene matches. The CDR3 is CASALQGAETQYF. CDR3 nucleotide sequence: TGTGCCAGCGCCCTACAGGGGGCTGAGACCCAGTACTTC.

This rearrangement joins TRBV25-1 to TRBJ2-5, with TRBD2 matching 16 bases. Trimming removed 9 bases from V and 3 bases from J; junction bases left unmatched: 1. CDR1 is MGHDK, CDR2 SYGVNS, per germline. The CDR3 spans 14 residues. This CDR3 is CASGTSGGEETQYF. The CDR3 DNA follows: TGTGCCAGTGGGACTAGCGGGGGGGAAGAGACCCAGTACTTC.

The chain carries TRBV7-2 and TRBJ1-2; the D gene is possibly TRBD1 (5 bases). The CDR3 spans 14 residues. Looked up from germline, CDR1 is SGHTA and CDR2 is FQGNSA. Between the trimmed V and J ends, which lost 5 bases and 5 bases, there was a span of 15 bases. As DNA, the CDR3 is TGTGCCAGCAGCCCAGCGGGACGGTATTATGGCTACACCTTC. Protein sequence: CASSPAGRYYGYTF. The full variable domain, its missing parts supplied by reference TRBV7-2 and TRBJ1-2, is GAGVSQSPSNKVTEKGKDVELRCDPISGHTALYWYRQSLGQGLEFLIYFQGNSAPDKSGLPSDRFSAERTGGSVSTLTIQRTQQEDSAVYLCASSPAGRYYGYTFGSGTRLTVV.

This chain joins TRBV5-4 and TRBJ2-2; the match to TRBD2 covers 7 bases. Germline assignment: CDR1 SGHNT and CDR2 YYREEE (reference sequence). With V trimmed by 3 bases and J by 6 bases, 17 bases remained unmatched. The CDR3 has 18 residues. The CDR3 is CASSWRRGGGPPAGELFF. As DNA, the CDR3 is TGTGCCAGCAGCTGGCGGAGGGGCGGGGGACCTCCAGCCGGGGAGCTGTTTTTT.

The chain couples TRBV5-6 to TRBJ2-7; no reliable D call. In germline, CDR1 is SGHDT, CDR2 YYEEEE. V was pared by 1 base and J by 7 bases, with 6 bases between. The CDR3 has 11 amino acids. This CDR3 is CASSLLNEQYF. The CDR3 DNA sequence: TGTGCCAGCAGCTTGCTAAATGAGCAGTACTTC.

This clone was recorded a few times. V and J are TRBV6-5 and TRBJ2-5, with TRBD2 identical over 9 bases. Germline V CDR1 and CDR2: MNHEY, SVGAGI. The CDR3 covers 15 residues. Trimming at V came to 2 bases and at J to 5 bases, leaving 6 bases not matched to a gene. CDR3 sequence reads: CASSYGGGAGETQYF. The CDR3 coding sequence is TGTGCCAGCAGTTACGGCGGGGGGGCTGGGGAGACCCAGTACTTC.